A selection of T cell receptor beta chains follows, all from one sample in a study of shared clonotypes between healthy human individuals. Repertoires were generated with immunoSEQ multiplex PCR, while TCRdb's copy carries only in-frame clones and drops some. The sample contains a few million clones, just over 90% of which appear only once. Sample: naive CD4+ T cells sorted from blood. These receptors were taken from a man younger than 35 in good health. The CDR3 runs from the conserved cysteine through the conserved F or W. Fields, in order: CDR3 protein, CDR3 DNA, clone size, V gene, J gene, D gene. The D gene is left open where the match is weak. Size tells how often a clone was seen (once, few, many) or the class of an expanded clone, and some rows leave it out.

CDR3 protein: CASSQDEAGGRSPLHF
CDR3 DNA: TGCGCCAGCAGCCAAGATGAGGCAGGGGGTAGGTCACCCCTCCACTTT
clone size: .
V gene: TRBV4-1
J gene: TRBJ1-6
D gene: TRBD1

CDR3 protein: CASSGQRNTEAFF
CDR3 DNA: TGTGCCAGCAGCGGACAGCGGAACACTGAAGCTTTCTTT
clone size: .
V gene: TRBV2
J gene: TRBJ1-1
D gene: .

CDR3 protein: CASSVGQSYEQYF
CDR3 DNA: TGTGCCAGCAGTGTTGGGCAGTCCTACGAGCAGTACTTC
clone size: few
V gene: TRBV2
J gene: TRBJ2-7
D gene: .

CDR3 protein: CASSYSAVSNQPQHF
CDR3 DNA: TGTGCCAGCAGTTACTCGGCTGTCAGCAATCAGCCCCAGCATTTT
clone size: few
V gene: TRBV6-5
J gene: TRBJ1-5
D gene: .

CDR3 protein: CASSLAQGTGVYGYTF
CDR3 DNA: TGCGCCAGCAGCTTGGCCCAGGGGACAGGGGTGTATGGCTACACCTTC
clone size: .
V gene: TRBV5-1
J gene: TRBJ1-2
D gene: TRBD1

CDR3 protein: CASSLQGTIAYEQYF
CDR3 DNA: TGTGCCAGCAGCCTACAGGGCACCATAGCCTACGAGCAGTACTTC
clone size: .
V gene: TRBV7-9
J gene: TRBJ2-7
D gene: .

CDR3 protein: CASSLEASSYEQYF
CDR3 DNA: TGCGCCAGCAGCTTGGAGGCCTCCTCCTACGAGCAGTACTTC
clone size: .
V gene: TRBV5-1
J gene: TRBJ2-7
D gene: .

CDR3 protein: CASSEASRANYGYTF
CDR3 DNA: TGTGCCAGCAGTGAAGCGAGCAGGGCTAACTATGGCTACACCTTC
clone size: .
V gene: TRBV6-1
J gene: TRBJ1-2
D gene: .

CDR3 protein: CASRLAGTYEQYF
CDR3 DNA: TGTGCCAGCAGATTAGCGGGAACCTACGAGCAGTACTTC
clone size: .
V gene: TRBV2
J gene: TRBJ2-7
D gene: TRBD2

CDR3 protein: CASSHGLGDGEQYF
CDR3 DNA: TGCGCCAGCAGCCACGGACTGGGGGACGGCGAGCAGTACTTC
clone size: .
V gene: TRBV4-3
J gene: TRBJ2-7
D gene: .

CDR3 protein: CASREGGARGNEKLFF
CDR3 DNA: TGTGCCAGCAGGGAAGGAGGGGCGCGAGGAAATGAAAAACTGTTTTTT
clone size: few
V gene: TRBV28
J gene: TRBJ1-4
D gene: .

CDR3 protein: CASSLVITGELFF
CDR3 DNA: TGCGCCAGCAGCTTGGTTATCACCGGGGAGCTGTTTTTT
clone size: few
V gene: TRBV5-1
J gene: TRBJ2-2
D gene: .

CDR3 protein: CASSSWTGLGETQYF
CDR3 DNA: TGTGCCAGCAGCTCGTGGACAGGGTTAGGGGAGACCCAGTACTTC
clone size: once
V gene: TRBV7-6
J gene: TRBJ2-5
D gene: TRBD1

CDR3 protein: CASSPKKETQYF
CDR3 DNA: TGTGCCAGCAGCCCCAAAAAAGAGACCCAGTACTTC
clone size: .
V gene: TRBV7-2
J gene: TRBJ2-5
D gene: .

CDR3 protein: CAISLGRWGYEQYF
CDR3 DNA: TGTGCCATCAGCCTGGGACGCTGGGGGTACGAGCAGTACTTC
clone size: .
V gene: TRBV10-3
J gene: TRBJ2-7
D gene: .

CDR3 protein: CASSSSGGTYEQYF
CDR3 DNA: TGTGCCAGCAGCTCTAGCGGCGGAACCTACGAGCAGTACTTC
clone size: .
V gene: TRBV7-2
J gene: TRBJ2-7
D gene: TRBD2

CDR3 protein: CASSGVTGSYNEQFF
CDR3 DNA: TGTGCCAGCAGCGGGGTGACAGGCTCCTACAATGAGCAGTTCTTC
clone size: .
V gene: TRBV9
J gene: TRBJ2-1
D gene: .

CDR3 protein: CASSLASGYFYGYTF
CDR3 DNA: TGCGCCAGCAGCTTGGCCAGTGGGTATTTCTATGGCTACACCTTC
clone size: .
V gene: TRBV5-1
J gene: TRBJ1-2
D gene: .

CDR3 protein: CASSLGAGSNQPQHF
CDR3 DNA: TGCGCCAGCAGCTTGGGGGCAGGTAGCAATCAGCCCCAGCATTTT
clone size: .
V gene: TRBV5-1
J gene: TRBJ1-5
D gene: .

CDR3 protein: CASSLTSDWVWETQYF
CDR3 DNA: TGTGCCAGCAGCTTAACGTCGGACTGGGTTTGGGAGACCCAGTACTTC
clone size: .
V gene: TRBV11-2
J gene: TRBJ2-5
D gene: .

CDR3 protein: CASSLVTGLSTDTQYF
CDR3 DNA: TGTGCCAGCAGCTTAGTGACAGGCCTAAGCACAGATACGCAGTATTTT
clone size: .
V gene: TRBV7-2
J gene: TRBJ2-3
D gene: .

CDR3 protein: CASIPTGSSSYNSPLHF
CDR3 DNA: TGTGCCAGCATTCCTACCGGTTCGAGCTCCTATAATTCACCCCTCCACTTT
clone size: .
V gene: TRBV28
J gene: TRBJ1-6
D gene: .

CDR3 protein: CASSETGSPLHF
CDR3 DNA: TGTGCCAGCAGTGAAACGGGGTCACCCCTCCACTTT
clone size: few
V gene: TRBV2
J gene: TRBJ1-6
D gene: .

CDR3 protein: CASSLAGQSNQPQHF
CDR3 DNA: TGCGCCAGCAGCTTGGCAGGGCAGAGCAATCAGCCCCAGCATTTT
clone size: once
V gene: TRBV5-4
J gene: TRBJ1-5
D gene: .